The 23 T cell receptor beta chains in this list originate from one sample, sequenced in a study of blood T cell repertoires in COVID-19 (dated by TCRdb to 2020 to 2022). Library preparation used the immunoSEQ multiplex PCR assay. Drawn from immuneACCESS, this table holds only the in-frame rearrangements with V and J called that TCRdb kept. Clones are partly lost; checked studies trace under half to an unresolved V gene and leave the rest unexplained. In all, the sample holds approximately 180,000 clones, and around 87% of those were seen once. The top ten clonotypes cover just under 2.5% of the sample. Sequencing was done on a sample of peripheral blood. The origin of the receptors is a man between 40 and 49 years old with active or convalescent COVID-19.

CDR3 nucleotide sequence: TGTGCCAGCAGCGCCATCCAGGGTTACCATGGCTACACCTTC. It codes for CASSAIQGYHGYTF. The chain is built from TRBV11-2 and TRBJ1-2; possible D gene TRBD1, 5 bases. This CDR3 has 14 residues. Germline V gene lookup returns CDR1 SGHAT and CDR2 FQNNGV. V was cut by 5 bases and J by 6 bases, with 16 bases left in between.

The chain recombines TRBV9 with TRBJ2-7, with D possibly TRBD2 on 6 matching bases. The CDR3 runs to 14 residues. Germline V lookup: CDR1 SGDLS, CDR2 YYNGEE. The V end lost 1 base, the J end lost 3 bases, and 11 bases lay between the germline ends. CDR3 coding DNA: TGTGCCAGCAGCGTATCGGGGGAGAGCTACGAGCAGTACTTC. Translation: CASSVSGESYEQYF. Full variable domain (outside the CDR3, taken from reference TRBV9 and TRBJ2-7): DSGVTQTPKHLITATGQRVTLRCSPRSGDLSVYWYQQSLDQGLQFLIQYYNGEERAKGNILERFSAQQFPDLHSELNLSSLELGDSALYFCASSVSGESYEQYFGPGTRLTVT.

V usage is TRBV6-5 and J usage is TRBJ2-7, with D possibly TRBD2 on 7 matching bases. V was clipped by 2 bases and J by 5 bases, with 13 bases between them. CDR3 length equals 14 residues. CDR1 is MNHEY and CDR2 is SVGAGI in the germline V gene. The CDR3 loop reads CASSYEGGIHEQYF. The CDR3 DNA reads TGTGCCAGCAGTTACGAGGGGGGGATCCACGAGCAGTACTTC.

The chain employs TRBV5-5 and TRBJ1-5; D gene uncertain. The CDR3 loop spans 15 amino acids. The germline V and J ends were trimmed by 4 bases and 0 bases, with 11 bases remaining between them. CDR1 SGHKS and CDR2 YYEKEE come from the germline V gene (reference sequence). The CDR3 loop reads CASSPSANSNQPQHF. The CDR3 nucleotides are TGTGCCAGCAGCCCTAGCGCGAATAGCAATCAGCCCCAGCATTTT. Drawing the rest from reference TRBV5-5 and TRBJ1-5, the complete variable domain is DAGVTQSPTHLIKTRGQQVTLRCSPISGHKSVSWYQQVLGQGPQFIFQYYEKEERGRGNFPDRFSARQFPNYSSELNVNALLLGDSALYLCASSPSANSNQPQHFGDGTRLSIL.

Only one count was recorded for this clone. CDR3 in DNA: TGTGCCAGCAGTCCGGCCGGCTCCCGGGGGGAAAAACTGTTTTTT. It codes for CASSPAGSRGEKLFF. The chain uses TRBV27 and TRBJ1-4; TRBD1 might be the D (5 bases). The CDR3 totals 15 residues. Trimming shortened V by 5 bases and J by 8 bases, and 18 bases separated the two germline ends. CDR1 and CDR2 from the germline V gene are MNHEY and SMNVEV (reference sequence).

This clone has a single count. The chain combines TRBV21-1 with TRBJ2-7; TRBD1, as called in the table, went unchecked against the DNA. TRBV21-1 corresponds to a pseudogene. The CDR3 consists of 18 residues. The CDR3 is CASSKIPRRGHPSYEQYF. The CDR3 coding sequence is TGTGCCAGCAGCAAAATTCCAAGAAGGGGGCACCCGTCCTACGAGCAGTACTTC.

The V call is TRBV6-5, the J call TRBJ2-7; possibly TRBD2 for D (5 bases). The CDR3 has 14 amino acids. Germline V CDR1 and CDR2: MNHEY, SVGAGI. The V gene lost 3 bases and the J gene lost 4 bases, with 13 bases spanning the gap. CDR3 sequence reads: CASSYKRVGYEQYF. CDR3 nucleotides: TGTGCCAGCAGTTATAAGAGGGTGGGGTACGAGCAGTACTTC.

The table lists this clone with a few counts. The V and J genes are TRBV5-8 and TRBJ2-1; D is uncertain. The CDR3 is made up of 17 amino acids. Trimming pared 0 bases from V and 1 base from J, leaving 14 bases between. Germline values: CDR1 SGHTS, CDR2 YDEGEE. The CDR3 here is CASSLASFTLSYNEQFF. DNA of the CDR3: TGTGCCAGCAGCTTGGCCTCATTTACTTTGTCCTACAATGAGCAGTTCTTC.

The V call is TRBV10-3, the J call TRBJ1-5; perhaps TRBD1 as D (6 bases). Germline V gene data show CDR1 as ENHRY and CDR2 as SYGVKD. The CDR3 covers 16 residues. V dropped 5 bases and J dropped 0 bases, with 14 bases sitting between them. The DNA of the CDR3 is TGTGCCATCAGTAATCAACAGGGACATAGCAATCAGCCCCAGCATTTT. This codes for CAISNQQGHSNQPQHF.

The rearrangement uses TRBV7-9 and TRBJ1-2; the match to TRBD1 covers 12 bases. Germline V gene sequence: CDR1 SEHNR, CDR2 FQNEAQ (reference sequence). V gave up 0 bases and J gave up 5 bases; unmatched junction bases: 4. CDR3 length equals 16 residues. Here the CDR3 reads CASSLAPGQGAYGYTF. The CDR3 DNA follows: TGTGCCAGCAGCTTAGCCCCGGGACAGGGGGCATATGGCTACACCTTC.

The genes are TRBV4-1 and TRBJ1-2; D perhaps matches TRBD1 (6 bases). The CDR3 is made up of 15 amino acids. The germline CDR1 and CDR2 sequences are MGHRA and YSYEKL. With 0 bases removed from V and 1 base from J, the gap between germline ends came to 9 bases. CDR3 coding DNA: TGCGCCAGCAGCCAAGATCAGGGGTATAACTATGGCTACACCTTC. Encoded protein: CASSQDQGYNYGYTF.

The genes are TRBV4-1 and TRBJ1-6; 8 nucleotides line up with TRBD1. Germline lookup yields CDR1 MGHRA and CDR2 YSYEKL. Trimming cost V 4 bases and J 7 bases; bases outside gene matches: 6. This CDR3 is built from 15 residues. CDR3 sequence (DNA): TGCGCCAGCAGCCGCGAAAGACAGGGGAATTCACCCCTCCACTTT. It yields the protein CASSRERQGNSPLHF.

This clone is a singleton in its sample. The rearrangement uses TRBV30 and TRBJ1-2; unclear D gene. The ends were cut back, 3 bases at V and 4 bases at J, with 12 bases in the middle. CDR3 length equals 13 residues. The germline V gene has CDR1 GTSNPN and CDR2 SVGIG (reference sequence). CDR3: CAWSAEVFYGYTF. The CDR3 DNA reads TGTGCCTGGAGCGCTGAGGTTTTCTATGGCTACACCTTC.

Comment on this clone: The germline gene is not matched at one end of the junction; a read error may be the cause. The chain carries TRBV5-5 and TRBJ1-1, with TRBD1 identical over 8 bases. Germline assignment: CDR1 SGHKS and CDR2 YYEKEE (reference sequence). CDR3 length equals 14 residues. This CDR3 reads CASRLGQDFFVAFF. The CDR3 DNA sequence: TGTGCCAGCAGATTGGGACAGGACTTTTTTGTAGCTTTCTTT.

The chain has TRBV5-5 and TRBJ1-1; tentatively, D is TRBD1 (6 bases). The germline V gene has CDR1 SGHKS and CDR2 YYEKEE (reference sequence). This CDR3 spans 15 amino acids. V gave up 4 bases and J gave up 1 base, with 14 bases separating them. In DNA form, the CDR3 reads TGTGCCAGCAGCAACTTTCAGGGGAGGAACACTGAAGCTTTCTTT. It specifies CASSNFQGRNTEAFF.

The V gene is TRBV30, the J gene TRBJ1-5; D remains ambiguous. The CDR3 contains 13 residues. Trimming cost V 0 bases and J 5 bases, with 8 bases left between them. Per germline, CDR1 GTSNPN and CDR2 SVGIG (reference sequence). CDR3 sequence reads: CAWSVTSHQPQHF. The DNA for the CDR3 is TGTGCCTGGAGTGTTACGAGTCATCAGCCCCAGCATTTT. The variable domain in full, with the rest retrieved from reference TRBV30 and TRBJ1-5, is SQTIHQWPATLVQPVGSPLSLECTVEGTSNPNLYWYRQAAGRGLQLLFYSVGIGQISSEVPQNLSASRPQDRQFILSSKKLLLSDSGFYLCAWSVTSHQPQHFGDGTRLSIL.

The genes are TRBV6-5 and TRBJ2-5; D is tentatively TRBD1 or TRBD2 (5 bases each). The CDR3 extends over 14 amino acids. Germline CDR1 MNHEY, CDR2 SVGAGI. The V and J ends lost 4 bases and 5 bases respectively, with 14 bases between them. The CDR3 sequence is CASSSSGSGETQYF. CDR3 DNA sequence: TGTGCCAGCAGTTCCTCAGGGTCGGGGGAGACCCAGTACTTC.

The chain uses TRBV21-1 and TRBJ1-2; the D call of TRBD1 is as the table states it, not checked on the DNA. TRBV21-1 is designated a pseudogene. The CDR3 extends over 14 amino acids. The CDR3 nucleotides read TGTGCCAGCAGCAAAGCAGGGGGCCGGAGCGACTACACCTTC. This encodes CASSKAGGRSDYTF.

The V gene is TRBV10-1, the J gene TRBJ2-1; D unclear. CDR3 length: 13 residues. Germline values: CDR1 WNHNN, CDR2 SYGVQD (reference sequence). V was shortened by 4 bases and J by 14 bases, with 18 bases between the two germline ends. CDR3 protein: CASSGDPALRKFF. The CDR3 DNA reads as TGCGCCAGCAGTGGAGACCCCGCTTTGAGGAAGTTCTTC.

V is TRBV29-1 and J is TRBJ2-5; D may be TRBD2 (5 bases). The CDR3 extends over 13 amino acids. Per the germline V gene, CDR1 is SQVTM and CDR2 is ANQGSEA. Trimming pared 7 bases from V and 4 bases from J, leaving 16 bases between. The CDR3 coding sequence is TGCAGCGCCAATCGGGGAGCAGGAGAGACCCAGTACTTC. Translated, it gives CSANRGAGETQYF.

The genes are TRBV7-8 and TRBJ2-1, with a tentative D call TRBD2 (5 bases). Between the trimmed V and J ends, which lost 5 bases and 8 bases, there was a span of 22 bases. Per germline, CDR1 SGHVS and CDR2 FQNEAQ. The CDR3 loop spans 16 amino acids. The CDR3 sequence is CASSPFVRRGSDEQFF. The CDR3, as DNA: TGTGCCAGCAGCCCGTTTGTTCGCAGAGGGAGCGATGAGCAGTTCTTC. The variable domain in full, completed from reference TRBV7-8 and TRBJ2-1, reads GAGVSQSPRYKVAKRGQDVALRCDPISGHVSLFWYQQALGQGPEFLTYFQNEAQLDKSGLPSDRFFAERPEGSVSTLKIQRTQQEDSAVYLCASSPFVRRGSDEQFFGPGTRLTVL.

The chain combines TRBV27 with TRBJ1-1; D gene uncertain. V shed 4 bases and J shed 2 bases, with 11 bases lying between them. Germline V CDR1 and CDR2: MNHEY, SMNVEV (reference sequence). The CDR3 is 14 amino acids. CDR3 DNA: TGTGCCAGCAGTTCTACGGGGATCAACACTGAAGCTTTCTTT. Amino acid sequence: CASSSTGINTEAFF.

Points on this clone: The same CDR3 arises from other DNA sequences in this sample as well. The chain has TRBV10-3 and TRBJ2-7; D might be TRBD1 (6 bases). There are 12 residues in the CDR3. The germline gives CDR1 ENHRY, CDR2 SYGVKD. Trimming stripped 6 bases from V and 0 bases from J, with 6 bases between. CDR3 sequence: CAIRDSSYEQYF. CDR3 DNA sequence: TGTGCCATCAGGGACAGCTCCTACGAGCAGTACTTC.